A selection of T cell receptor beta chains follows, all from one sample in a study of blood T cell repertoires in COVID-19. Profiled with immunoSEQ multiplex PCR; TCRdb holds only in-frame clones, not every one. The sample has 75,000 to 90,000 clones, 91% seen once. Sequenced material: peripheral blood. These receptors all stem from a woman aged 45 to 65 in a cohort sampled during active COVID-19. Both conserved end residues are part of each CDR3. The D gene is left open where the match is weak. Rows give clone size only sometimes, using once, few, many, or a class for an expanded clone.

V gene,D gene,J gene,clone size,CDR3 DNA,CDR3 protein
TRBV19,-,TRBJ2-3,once,TGTGCCAGTAGTACGACAGCCACAGATACGCAGTATTTT,CASSTTATDTQYF
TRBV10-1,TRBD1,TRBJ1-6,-,TGCGCCAGCAGTGAACACAGGGGACTTTCACCCCTCCACTTT,CASSEHRGLSPLHF
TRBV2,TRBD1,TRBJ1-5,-,TGTGCCAGCAGCACCGGACAGGGGGAAAACAGTCAGCCCCAGCATTTT,CASSTGQGENSQPQHF
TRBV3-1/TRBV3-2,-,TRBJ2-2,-,TGTGCCAGCAGCCTTAGAGCCGGGGAGCTGTTTTTT,CASSLRAGELFF
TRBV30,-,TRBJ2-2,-,TGTGCCTGGACCAACCCACGGGGGACGAACACCGGGGAGCTGTTTTTT,CAWTNPRGTNTGELFF
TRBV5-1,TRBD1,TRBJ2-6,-,TGCGCCAGCAGCTTGGGGACAGGTCCGACCTCTGGGGCCAACGTCCTGACTTTC,CASSLGTGPTSGANVLTF
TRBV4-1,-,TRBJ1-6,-,TGCGCCAGCAGCCAAGAACGACAGAGCTCCTATAATTCACCCCTCCACTTT,CASSQERQSSYNSPLHF
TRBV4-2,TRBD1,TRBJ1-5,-,TGTGCCAGCAGCCAACCGGGGACAGGGAGCAATCAGCCCCAGCATTTT,CASSQPGTGSNQPQHF
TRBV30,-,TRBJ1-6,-,TGTGCCTGGAGCCAACTCTCGGGGGGGCACTCACCCCTCCACTTT,CAWSQLSGGHSPLHF
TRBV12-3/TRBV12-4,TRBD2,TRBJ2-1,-,TGTGCCAGCAGTCTAGGACTAGCGGAGCAGTTCTTC,CASSLGLAEQFF
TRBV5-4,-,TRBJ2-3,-,TGTGCCAGCAGCGGCGGACAGCTTAGCACAGATACGCAGTATTTT,CASSGGQLSTDTQYF
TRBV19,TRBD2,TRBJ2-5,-,TGTGCCAGTAGTACCGGGACTAGTGAGGAGACCCAGTACTTC,CASSTGTSEETQYF
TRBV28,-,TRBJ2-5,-,TGTGCCAGCAGTTCCTCCGGGACACAGGCATGGGAGACCCAGTACTTC,CASSSSGTQAWETQYF
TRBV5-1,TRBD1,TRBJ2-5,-,TGCGCCAGCAGCGCAGGACAGGGACCCCAAGAGACCCAGTACTTC,CASSAGQGPQETQYF
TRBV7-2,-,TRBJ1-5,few,TGTGCCAGCAGCTTAGTTTGGGGAGACAATCAGCCCCAGCATTTT,CASSLVWGDNQPQHF
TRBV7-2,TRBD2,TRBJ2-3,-,TGTGCCAGCAGCTTAGGACTAGCGGGGGATACGCAGTATTTT,CASSLGLAGDTQYF
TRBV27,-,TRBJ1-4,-,TGTGCCAGCAGTTTATCCCCGGGGTCGGCGAGTAATGAAAAACTGTTTTTT,CASSLSPGSASNEKLFF
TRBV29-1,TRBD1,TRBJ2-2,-,TGCAGCGCCCGGGACAGGACCTTATCCGGGGAGCTGTTTTTT,CSARDRTLSGELFF
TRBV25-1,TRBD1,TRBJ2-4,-,TGTGCCAGCAGTGAAACGAGGCGACAGGGTTTTAGAGAAAACATTCAGTACTTC,CASSETRRQGFRENIQYF
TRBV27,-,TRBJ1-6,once,TGTGCCAGCAGTCGGAGCTCCTATAATTCACCCCTCCACTTT,CASSRSSYNSPLHF
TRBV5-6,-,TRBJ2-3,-,TGTGCCAGCAGCTTACTCCCAGATACGCAGTATTTT,CASSLLPDTQYF
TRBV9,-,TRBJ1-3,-,TGTGCCAGCAGCACAGTTTCCGATTCCACCATATATTTT,CASSTVSDSTIYF
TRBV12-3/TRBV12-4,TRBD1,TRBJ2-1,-,TGTGCCAGCCAAGGGACAGCCTACAATGAGCAGTTCTTC,CASQGTAYNEQFF
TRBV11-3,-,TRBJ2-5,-,TGTGCCAGCAGCTTAGGGCGGGGGACCCAGTACTTC,CASSLGRGTQYF
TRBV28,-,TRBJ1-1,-,TGTGCCAGCACCTCGTTGGCCCGGAACACTGAAGCTTTCTTT,CASTSLARNTEAFF
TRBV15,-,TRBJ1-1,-,TGTGCCACCAGCAGAGATCATCTCGGGAGGGCTTTCTTT,CATSRDHLGRAFF
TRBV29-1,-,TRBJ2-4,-,TGCAGCGTTTCAGGGCGGGGCTGGACCAAAAACATTCAGTACTTC,CSVSGRGWTKNIQYF
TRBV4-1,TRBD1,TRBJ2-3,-,TGCGCCAGCAGCCAATCGGGACAGGGAACAGATACGCAGTATTTT,CASSQSGQGTDTQYF
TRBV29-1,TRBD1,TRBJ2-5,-,TGCAGCGTAAGAACAGGGGCTGAGACCCAGTACTTC,CSVRTGAETQYF
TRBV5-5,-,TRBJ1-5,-,TGTGCCAGCAGCTTGGGGGGGAGGCAGCCCCAGCATTTT,CASSLGGRQPQHF
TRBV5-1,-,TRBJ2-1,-,TGCGCCAGCAGCCTAGAAATTATCAATGAGCAGTTCTTC,CASSLEIINEQFF
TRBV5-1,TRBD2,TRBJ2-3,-,TGCGCCAGCAGTTTGGCGGGAGGGGGTGCAGATACGCAGTATTTT,CASSLAGGGADTQYF
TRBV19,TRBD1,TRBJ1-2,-,TGTGCCAGTAGCAAGACAGGGGTTTATGGCTACACCTTC,CASSKTGVYGYTF
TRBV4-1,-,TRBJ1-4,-,TGCGCCAGCAGCCAGGGGCGGTGGCAGGGATCTAATGAAAAACTGTTTTTT,CASSQGRWQGSNEKLFF
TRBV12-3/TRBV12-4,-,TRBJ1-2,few,TGTGCCAGCAGTTTTGGGACACCTGGCTACACCTTC,CASSFGTPGYTF
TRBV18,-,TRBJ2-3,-,TGTGCCAGCTCACTCAGACACCCCACAGATACGCAGTATTTT,CASSLRHPTDTQYF
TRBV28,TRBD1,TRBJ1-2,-,TGTGCCAGCAGTCCTCCCAGGGGGGACCTCTATGGCTACACCTTC,CASSPPRGDLYGYTF
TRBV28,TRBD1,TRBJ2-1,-,TGTGCCAGCAGGCCCGGGACAGGGGGTAATGAGCAGTTCTTC,CASRPGTGGNEQFF
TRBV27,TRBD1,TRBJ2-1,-,TGTGCCAGCAGTTCAGCTCCCGGGACAGGTTACTACAATGAGCAGTTCTTC,CASSSAPGTGYYNEQFF
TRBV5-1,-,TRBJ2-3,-,TGCGCCAGCAGCTTGGGCGGGATCAGCACAGATACGCAGTATTTT,CASSLGGISTDTQYF
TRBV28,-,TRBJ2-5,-,TGTGCCAGCAACAGGGAAGAGACCCAGTACTTC,CASNREETQYF
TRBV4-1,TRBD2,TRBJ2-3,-,TGCGCCAGCAGCCCTCTCGGGACTAGCGGGTCAGATACGCAGTATTTT,CASSPLGTSGSDTQYF
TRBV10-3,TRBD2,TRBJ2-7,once,TGTGCCACCGGGACTAGCGGCGAATACGAGCAGTACTTC,CATGTSGEYEQYF
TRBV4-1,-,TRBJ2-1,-,TGCGCCAGCAGCCTTAACCGGGTTCTTCCGTACAATGAGCAGTTCTTC,CASSLNRVLPYNEQFF
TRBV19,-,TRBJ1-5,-,TGTGCCAGTACCGCAGGGTGGGGTATTAGCAATCAGCCCCAGCATTTT,CASTAGWGISNQPQHF
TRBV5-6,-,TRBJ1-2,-,TGTGCCAGCAGCTTTAGCCCGTCAGCTAACTATGGCTACACCTTC,CASSFSPSANYGYTF
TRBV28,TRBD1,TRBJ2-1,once,TGTGCCAGCAACGATGGACAGGGGTTCTATGAGCAGTTCTTC,CASNDGQGFYEQFF
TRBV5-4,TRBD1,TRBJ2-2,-,TGTGCCAGCAGGAACCGGGACAGGGGAACCGGGGAGCTGTTTTTT,CASRNRDRGTGELFF
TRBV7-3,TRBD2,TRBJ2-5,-,TGTGCCAGCAGCTTATCGGGAGCGGGAGTTTCGGAGACCCAGTACTTC,CASSLSGAGVSETQYF
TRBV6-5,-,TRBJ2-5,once,TGTGCCAGCAGTTACTCACCGGGCCAAGAGACCCAGTACTTC,CASSYSPGQETQYF
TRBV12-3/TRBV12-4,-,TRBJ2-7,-,TGTGCCAGCAGTTTTATCGGGTACGAGCAGTACTTC,CASSFIGYEQYF
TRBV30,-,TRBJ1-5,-,TGTGCCTGGAGTCAGTCCTTGCGGAGCAATCAGCCCCAGCATTTT,CAWSQSLRSNQPQHF